This T cell receptor (beta chain) was recorded in a study of cytomegalovirus exposure and HLA in healthy donors. Across the study: From donors who were HLA-typed, an early data release held around 85 million unique TCRs.

The study ran its PCR with 60 Vbeta and 13 Jbeta primers. In the original analysis: Roughly 83 million unique TCR beta chains, about 11 million of them shared, were counted by a later analysis. Assay: immunoSEQ multiplex PCR; the TCRdb copy retains only in-frame clones and omits some. D and trimming come from the DNA, and the V and J calls and clone size come from that table. This sample has 200,000 to 250,000 clones, with over 65% found just once. This clone was recorded a few times. The V and J ends lost 1 base and 4 bases respectively, with 8 bases between them. Germline V gene data show CDR1 as KGHSH and CDR2 as LQKENI. The CDR3 loop spans 13 amino acids.

The receptor comes from a woman aged 60-70 years in good health and CMV-seropositive. Sequenced sample: PBMCs. J is TRBJ2-7 and V is TRBV18; unclear D gene. This CDR3 reads CASSPQDSYEQYF. The CDR3 DNA reads as TGTGCCAGCTCACCACAAGACTCTTACGAGCAGTACTTC.